This T cell receptor (beta chain) came from a study of T cells in Graves' hyperthyroidism and ophthalmopathy. This clonotype showed up many times. Researchers amplified the TCR beta CDR3 regions from RNA transcripts. HTBI primers drove first-round RT-PCR of the TCR CDR3. One entry per CDR3 protein results from TCRdb running MiXCR on the multiplex PCR reads. The sample lists about 300,000 distinct CDR3 sequences, around 17% seen once, with around a third in the top ten. CDR3 size: 16 residues. The ends were cut back, 2 bases at V and 6 bases at J, with 18 bases in the middle. From germline, CDR1 is SGHAT and CDR2 FQNNGV.

The rearrangement links TRBV11-2 to TRBJ2-3; TRBD2 is a possible D gene (5 bases). The TCR comes from a young man with Graves' hyperthyroidism. Sequences were obtained from blood. CDR3 coding DNA: TGTGCCAGCAGCTTAAGTCGATCGAGGGCCCTGGATACGCAGTATTTT. Protein: CASSLSRSRALDTQYF.